Listed below are T cell receptor beta chains from one sample, sequenced in a study of blood T cell repertoires in COVID-19. The repertoire was sequenced with immunoSEQ multiplex PCR; TCRdb's copy has only in-frame clones and lacks some. The table shows about 210,000 clones, with about 81% occurring only once. Input material: PBMCs or T cells enriched from blood (not recorded which). Every receptor here comes from a man aged 35 to 55 who had recovered from COVID-19. CDR3s include the opening cysteine and the closing phenylalanine or tryptophan. D genes are given only for firm matches. Clone size is stated in some rows and not others, as once, few, many or a class when expanded.

d_gene	v_gene	abundance	j_gene	CDR3nt	CDR3aa
.	TRBV12-2	.	TRBJ2-5	TGTGCAAGTCGCCGAAATCAACGACAGGCGGAAACCCAAGAGACCCAGTACTTC	CASRRNQRQAETQETQYF
TRBD2	TRBV7-9	.	TRBJ2-1	TGTGCCAGCAGCTTGAGCGGGGCCTCCTACAATGAGCAGTTCTTC	CASSLSGASYNEQFF
TRBD2	TRBV4-2	many	TRBJ2-7	TGTGCCAGCAGTCGGGGGGGGGCCCTCTACGAGCAGTACTTC	CASSRGGALYEQYF
TRBD2	TRBV5-4	.	TRBJ2-7	TGTGCCAGCAGCTTGTCCGCGGGAGGCGAGCAGTACTTC	CASSLSAGGEQYF
.	TRBV19	few	TRBJ2-2	TGTGCCAGTAGTATAACCAGAAACACCGGGGAGCTGTTTTTT	CASSITRNTGELFF
TRBD1	TRBV19	.	TRBJ1-6	TGTGCCAGTAAATACAGGGACAGGGGAAGTTCACCCCTCCACTTT	CASKYRDRGSSPLHF
.	TRBV27	few	TRBJ1-5	TGTGCCAGCAGTCTCCAGGGGTACTCGGGAGGACAGCCCCAGCATTTT	CASSLQGYSGGQPQHF
.	TRBV5-1	.	TRBJ2-7	TGCGCCAGCAGCTTGGGGCCGCCCTCCTACGAGCAGTACTTC	CASSLGPPSYEQYF
.	TRBV5-1	once	TRBJ2-3	TGCGCCAGCACCCCCGGAGGGGTCGCTGAGGCAGATACGCAGTATTTT	CASTPGGVAEADTQYF
.	TRBV23-1	.	TRBJ2-2	TGCGCCAGCAGCGATGGTCCTGCCAGGACAGACCTCACCGGGGAGCTGTTTTTT	CASSDGPARTDLTGELFF
.	TRBV5-6	.	TRBJ1-2	TGTGCCAGCAGCTTTGGAATAGGATCAGGGGGCTACACCTTC	CASSFGIGSGGYTF
.	TRBV21-1	.	TRBJ1-5	TGTGCCAGCAGCGCACAATGGCCCGGGCAGCCCCAGCATTTT	CASSAQWPGQPQHF
.	TRBV7-9	.	TRBJ2-2	TGTGCCACCCGGGGAGGTCTTGGGGATGTGTCAGAGCTGTTTTTT	CATRGGLGDVSELFF
.	TRBV7-6	.	TRBJ2-1	TGTGCCAGCAGCTTAGGGACAGACACAAGGGAGCAGTTCTTC	CASSLGTDTREQFF
TRBD2	TRBV12-5	.	TRBJ2-1	TGTGCTAGTGGTTTTTGGGAGGGGCTAAATGAGCAGTTCTTC	CASGFWEGLNEQFF
.	TRBV3-1/TRBV3-2	once	TRBJ2-2	TGTGCCAGCAGCCAAATGGGTCTAGCGCACACCGGGGAGCTGTTTTTT	CASSQMGLAHTGELFF
.	TRBV19	.	TRBJ1-2	TGTGCCAGTAGTATAGTGAGGTCTGTCGCTAACTATGGCTACACCTTC	CASSIVRSVANYGYTF
TRBD2	TRBV9	few	TRBJ2-3	TGTGCCAGCAGCGGAAGGAGATTTACGAGCGGGGGTAAACCAGATACGCAGTATTTT	CASSGRRFTSGGKPDTQYF
.	TRBV3-1/TRBV3-2	once	TRBJ1-4	TGTGCCAGCAGTTCTTCAGGTGCAACTAATGAAAAACTGTTTTTT	CASSSSGATNEKLFF
.	TRBV1	.	TRBJ2-3	TGCACCAGCAGCCGCAGGAGAACTCAGGGGGTTGAAACAGATACGCAGTATTTT	CTSSRRRTQGVETDTQYF
.	TRBV18	.	TRBJ1-2	TGTGCCAGCTCACCTGCGGGGGGCGATGGCTACACCTTC	CASSPAGGDGYTF
.	TRBV5-1	.	TRBJ1-4	TGCGCCAGCAGCAGAACCGGTGGGGGGGTAATAATCGAAAAACTGTTTTTT	CASSRTGGGVIIEKLFF
TRBD1	TRBV7-6	.	TRBJ2-7	TGTGCCAGCAGCCCGGGGACAGGGGGTGGTTACGAGCAGTACTTC	CASSPGTGGGYEQYF
TRBD1	TRBV5-1	.	TRBJ1-2	TGCGCCAGCAGTATTACAGGGGGTCTCTATGGCTACACCTTC	CASSITGGLYGYTF
.	TRBV7-9	once	TRBJ2-1	TGTGCCAGCAGCCCAACGGGACACAGAGGTCATGAGCAGTTCTTC	CASSPTGHRGHEQFF
.	TRBV28	.	TRBJ1-2	TGTGCCAGCAGTCCGGGATCCTCCTATGGCTACACCTTC	CASSPGSSYGYTF
TRBD1	TRBV24-1	.	TRBJ1-5	TGTGCCACCAGCGCAGGGGGCTACGGCAATCAGCCCCAGCATTTT	CATSAGGYGNQPQHF